The 22 T cell receptor beta chains below all came from one sample that was sequenced in a study of blood T cell repertoires in COVID-19. Profiling relied on immunoSEQ multiplex PCR, and the TCRdb table lists in-frame clones only, not all of them. Among hundreds of thousands of clones, about 90% were seen once, and the ten largest hold around 3.3%. Material for sequencing was peripheral blood. These receptor sequences come from a young woman who had recovered from COVID-19.

The V and J genes are TRBV4-2 and TRBJ2-1; a weak D match, TRBD2 (6 bases). CDR3 length: 16 residues. CDR1 and CDR2 from the germline V gene are LGHNA and YNFKEQ. V lost 0 bases to trimming and J lost 2 bases, with 11 bases between them. As DNA, the CDR3 is TGTGCCAGCAGCCAAGATCGGGGACTTCCCTACAATGAGCAGTTCTTC. Translating gives CASSQDRGLPYNEQFF.

This chain uses TRBV11-2 with TRBJ2-1, with unresolved D. The germline CDR1 and CDR2 sequences are SGHAT and FQNNGV. With 5 bases removed from V and 0 bases from J, the gap between germline ends came to 14 bases. The CDR3 length is 16 residues. The DNA for the CDR3 is TGTGCCAGCAGCCCCCTCGATCCGAGCTCCTACAATGAGCAGTTCTTC. It codes for CASSPLDPSSYNEQFF.

This rearrangement joins TRBV12-3 or TRBV12-4 to TRBJ2-5; D not resolved. The CDR3 runs to 13 residues. V was trimmed by 4 bases and J by 5 bases, leaving 11 bases between them. The CDR3 protein is CASSSYSGETQYF. The CDR3 nucleotides are TGTGCCAGCAGTTCGTATTCGGGTGAGACCCAGTACTTC.

V usage is TRBV7-2 and J usage is TRBJ2-5, with 7 bases aligning to TRBD2. The CDR3 contains 15 residues. Germline CDR1 is SGHTA and CDR2 is FQGNSA. Losses at the gene ends were 2 bases for V and 5 bases for J; bases not matched to a gene: 8. CDR3 amino acids: CASSLRIAGVETQYF. DNA for the CDR3: TGTGCCAGCAGCTTAAGGATCGCGGGAGTGGAGACCCAGTACTTC.

V is TRBV7-9 and J is TRBJ1-6; D gene uncertain. Trimming stripped 8 bases from V and 5 bases from J, with 7 bases between. The CDR3 sequence is 12 residues long. Germline CDR1 SEHNR, CDR2 FQNEAQ (reference sequence). CDR3 in DNA: TGTGCCAGCGCCAGCGATAATTCACCCCTCCACTTT. Its translation: CASASDNSPLHF.

The CDR3 nucleotides read TGTGCCAGCAGTTATTTACTAGCGGGACAAGAGACCCAGTACTTC. This codes for CASSYLLAGQETQYF. V is TRBV6-6 and J is TRBJ2-5; 10 bases match TRBD2. V dropped 3 bases and J dropped 2; count of bases not matched to a gene: 3. CDR3 length: 15 amino acids. Germline V gene lookup returns CDR1 MNHNY and CDR2 SVGAGI (reference sequence).

V and J are TRBV12-3 or TRBV12-4 and TRBJ1-1; D unclear. The V end was cut by 5 bases, the J end by 11 bases, with 18 bases between. The CDR3 runs 13 residues. DNA for the CDR3: TGTGCCAGCAGTCACCTCCTCCGGGTTGGGGCTTTCTTT. This sequence encodes CASSHLLRVGAFF.

The chain joins TRBV4-3 to TRBJ2-6, with 9 nucleotides matching TRBD1. The V and J ends lost 4 bases and 0 bases, in that order; junction bases with no gene match: 10. This CDR3 contains 19 residues. Germline V gives CDR1 LGHNA, CDR2 YSLEER. The CDR3 DNA is TGCGCCAGCAGCCGCCATATGGACAGGGGACTCTCTGGGGCCAACGTCCTGACTTTC. It specifies CASSRHMDRGLSGANVLTF.

This clone occurred a few times. The genes are TRBV2 and TRBJ1-5, with 9 bases matching TRBD1. The CDR3 extends over 14 amino acids. The V gene's germline CDR1 is SNHLY and CDR2 FYNNEI. V was clipped by 6 bases and J by 6 bases; unmatched bases: 6. CDR3 sequence: CASSARTGVQPQHF. The CDR3, as DNA: TGTGCCAGCAGCGCCAGGACAGGGGTTCAGCCCCAGCATTTT.

The chain has TRBV7-6 and TRBJ1-6; 7 bases match TRBD1. This CDR3 has 16 residues. Germline assignment: CDR1 SGHVS and CDR2 FNYEAQ. The V and J ends lost 5 bases and 5 bases, in that order; junction bases with no gene match: 9. Written as DNA, the CDR3 is TGTGCCAGCAGCCCTTTTTCAGGGGGTGATAATTCACCCCTCCACTTT. Translated: CASSPFSGGDNSPLHF.

V gene TRBV19 combines with J gene TRBJ2-1, with D possibly being TRBD1 (6 bases). Germline assignment: CDR1 LNHDA and CDR2 SQIVND (reference sequence). The CDR3 is 15 residues long. The V gene lost 4 bases and the J gene lost 1 base, with 11 bases spanning the gap. This CDR3 reads CASSTITGSYNEQFF. The DNA for the CDR3 is TGTGCCAGTAGTACGATAACAGGGTCCTACAATGAGCAGTTCTTC.

J is TRBJ2-1 and V is TRBV11-3; D perhaps matches TRBD2 (5 bases). Germline CDR1 and CDR2: SGHNT and YENEEA. Trimming left V 0 bases short and J 2 bases short, with 8 bases between. The CDR3 contains 15 residues. CDR3 loop: CASSLDHGAYNEQFF. CDR3 nucleotides: TGTGCCAGCAGCTTAGATCACGGGGCCTACAATGAGCAGTTCTTC. The full variable domain, its missing parts supplied by reference TRBV11-3 and TRBJ2-1, is EAGVVQSPRYKIIEKKQPVAFWCNPISGHNTLYWYLQNLGQGPELLIRYENEEAVDDSQLPKDRFSAERLKGVDSTLKIQPAELGDSAVYLCASSLDHGAYNEQFFGPGTRLTVL.

This chain uses TRBV3-1 (or the pseudogene TRBV3-2) with TRBJ1-6, with D unresolved. The CDR3 is made up of 14 amino acids. V was clipped by 0 bases and J by 7 bases, with 7 bases between them. Germline V gene sequence: CDR1 LGHDT, CDR2 YNNKEL (reference sequence). The CDR3 nucleotides read TGTGCCAGCAGCCAAGATCCGGGGAATTCACCCCTCCACTTT. It codes for CASSQDPGNSPLHF.

The chain is built from TRBV18 and TRBJ2-3; maybe TRBD2 (5 bases). The CDR3 sequence is 15 residues long. Germline values: CDR1 KGHSH, CDR2 LQKENI. The ends were cut back, 3 bases at V and 4 bases at J, with 14 bases in the middle. The CDR3 DNA reads TGTGCCAGCTCACCCGGGATTACCGGGGCAGATACGCAGTATTTT. The encoded protein is CASSPGITGADTQYF.

This clone was counted a single time. The V and J genes are TRBV6-5 and TRBJ1-5, with TRBD1 matching over 9 bases. Trimming at V came to 4 bases and at J to 6 bases, leaving 4 bases not matched to a gene. The CDR3 is 14 amino acids. The germline CDR1 and CDR2 sequences are MNHEY and SVGAGI. For the CDR3, the DNA is TGTGCCAGCAGTTCCAGGACAGGGGTTCAGCCCCAGCATTTT. This sequence encodes CASSSRTGVQPQHF.

The CDR3 DNA follows: TGCGCCAGCAGCCGTTCTCCAACTAATGAAAAACTGTTTTTT. As protein: CASSRSPTNEKLFF. The rearrangement uses TRBV4-3 and TRBJ1-4; no clear D gene. CDR3 length: 14 residues. V lost 4 bases to trimming and J lost 0 bases, with 6 bases between them. In germline, CDR1 is LGHNA, CDR2 YSLEER.

V usage is TRBV6-2 or TRBV6-3 and J usage is TRBJ2-1; TRBD2 aligns across 9 bases. This CDR3 spans 16 amino acids. Unmatched junction bases numbered 8, after V lost 2 bases and J lost 6 bases. Germline V lookup: CDR1 MNHEY, CDR2 SVGEGT. Here the CDR3 DNA reads TGTGCCAGCAGTTACCTAGCGGGGACCCTCCCCAATGAGCAGTTCTTC. Translated, it gives CASSYLAGTLPNEQFF.

The chain is built from TRBV10-2 and TRBJ2-3; D may be TRBD1 (6 bases). Germline assignment: CDR1 WSHSY and CDR2 SAAADI. The CDR3 runs to 15 residues. V lost 2 bases to trimming and J lost 8 bases, with 17 bases between them. In nucleotides, the CDR3 is TGCGCCAGCAGTGAGCCCCCGCAGGGGATAGTTACGCAGTATTTT. Translated, it gives CASSEPPQGIVTQYF.

The rearrangement uses TRBV9 and TRBJ2-3, with a possible D match to TRBD2 (6 bases). Trimming shortened V by 3 bases and J by 0 bases, and 14 bases separated the two germline ends. This CDR3 spans 16 amino acids. CDR1 is SGDLS and CDR2 is YYNGEE in the germline V gene. The CDR3 loop is CASSDPWGVSTDTQYF. DNA of the CDR3: TGTGCCAGCAGCGACCCCTGGGGGGTGAGCACAGATACGCAGTATTTT.

The rearrangement uses TRBV7-2 and TRBJ1-2, with TRBD1 matching over 7 bases. This CDR3 has 18 residues. The J segment lost 1 base and the V segment lost 0 bases, leaving 11 bases of the junction unmatched. Germline loops: CDR1 SGHTA, CDR2 FQGNSA. CDR3 in DNA: TGTGCCAGCAGCTTAGCGAGGATTGCGACAGGGATTAACTATGGCTACACCTTC. Translating it yields CASSLARIATGINYGYTF.

J is TRBJ1-1 and V is TRBV4-3; D possibly corresponds to TRBD1 (6 bases). V dropped 0 bases and J dropped 10 bases, with 18 bases sitting between them. The CDR3 consists of 15 residues. The V gene's germline CDR1 is LGHNA and CDR2 YSLEER. CDR3 nucleotide sequence: TGCGCCAGCAGCCAAGATGTGAGGGGGTCCCCGCCAGCTTTCTTT. This codes for CASSQDVRGSPPAFF.

This sequence joins TRBV19 and TRBJ1-2, with D perhaps matching TRBD1 (5 bases). The CDR3 is 13 amino acids. CDR1 is LNHDA and CDR2 is SQIVND in the germline V gene (reference sequence). Trimming pared 5 bases from V and 7 bases from J, leaving 14 bases between. CDR3 amino acids: CASSPRERAGYTF. The CDR3 nucleotides read TGTGCCAGTAGTCCCAGGGAAAGGGCTGGCTACACCTTC.